One sample yielded the 23 T cell receptor beta chains listed below, sequenced in a study of blood T cell repertoires in COVID-19. Assay: immunoSEQ multiplex PCR; the TCRdb copy retains only in-frame clones and omits some. The sample consists of approximately 180,000 clones, approximately 86% of them appearing once. The sample comprised peripheral blood. The origin of the receptors is a woman aged 45-60 years with acute or convalescent COVID-19.

The genes are TRBV6-5 and TRBJ2-3; 7 bases map to TRBD1. The CDR3 totals 15 residues. J gave up 4 bases and V 5 bases, and 9 bases lay outside the gene matches. Germline V gene lookup returns CDR1 MNHEY and CDR2 SVGAGI. The CDR3 DNA reads as TGTGCCAGCAGTCCGGCAGGCCAGGGGGCAGATACGCAGTATTTT. Its translation is CASSPAGQGADTQYF.

This chain uses TRBV6-6 with TRBJ1-1; D gene uncertain. Trimming cost V 0 bases and J 1 base, with 6 bases left between them. The germline V gene encodes CDR1 MNHNY and CDR2 SVGAGI (reference sequence). CDR3 length: 14 residues. The CDR3 sequence is CASSYSIANTEAFF. In DNA form, the CDR3 reads TGTGCCAGCAGTTACTCCATAGCGAACACTGAAGCTTTCTTT.

This clone has just a few counts. The CDR3: CAWNRGNQPQHF. The CDR3, as DNA: TGTGCCTGGAACAGGGGCAATCAGCCCCAGCATTTT. The rearrangement joins TRBV30 to TRBJ1-5; the D gene is possibly TRBD1 (6 bases). This CDR3 is built from 12 residues. Germline CDR1 reads GTSNPN; CDR2 reads SVGIG (reference sequence). The germline V and J ends were trimmed by 4 bases and 2 bases, with 6 bases remaining between them.

This sequence joins TRBV11-2 and TRBJ2-5; 8 bases map to TRBD2. CDR1 is SGHAT, CDR2 FQNNGV, per germline. V lost 5 bases, J lost 6 bases, and 8 bases stayed unmatched. The length of the CDR3 is 14 residues. The CDR3 DNA sequence: TGTGCCAGCAGCCTATCGGGACTAGGAAAGACCCAGTACTTC. Translation: CASSLSGLGKTQYF. The full variable domain, completed using reference TRBV11-2 and TRBJ2-5, is EAGVAQSPRYKIIEKRQSVAFWCNPISGHATLYWYQQILGQGPKLLIQFQNNGVVDDSQLPKDRFSAERLKGVDSTLKIQPAKLEDSAVYLCASSLSGLGKTQYFGPGTRLLVL.

This sequence joins TRBV18 and TRBJ1-4; D remains ambiguous. Trimming cost V 1 base and J 6 bases, with 12 bases left between them. The CDR3 sequence is 15 residues long. The germline gives CDR1 KGHSH, CDR2 LQKENI. CDR3: CASSPQQSLDEKLFF. CDR3 bases: TGTGCCAGCTCACCACAACAGTCCTTAGATGAAAAACTGTTTTTT.

The chain uses TRBV3-1 (or the pseudogene TRBV3-2) and TRBJ2-3; 12 bases fit TRBD2. The CDR3 is 16 residues long. CDR1 and CDR2 (germline): LGHDT, YNNKEL (reference sequence). J gave up 6 bases and V 4 bases, and 8 bases lay outside the gene matches. Here the CDR3 DNA reads TGTGCCAGCAGCCTAGGACTAGCGGGGTCCCCCGATACGCAGTATTTT. It is translated as CASSLGLAGSPDTQYF.

The J gene is TRBJ1-6, the V gene TRBV5-6, with unresolved D. Germline-derived CDR1 and CDR2 are SGHDT and YYEEEE. CDR3 length: 14 amino acids. V lost 0 bases and J lost 6, with 7 bases in between. This CDR3 reads CASSLGQSNSPLHF. The DNA of the CDR3 is TGTGCCAGCAGCTTGGGTCAGTCTAATTCACCCCTCCACTTT. The variable domain in full, completed from reference TRBV5-6 and TRBJ1-6, reads DAGVTQSPTHLIKTRGQQVTLRCSPKSGHDTVSWYQQALGQGPQFIFQYYEEEERQRGNFPDRFSGHQFPNYSSELNVNALLLGDSALYLCASSLGQSNSPLHFGNGTRLTVT.

This chain uses TRBV7-2 with TRBJ1-2; no reliable D call. The CDR3 contains 13 residues. Germline V gene lookup returns CDR1 SGHTA and CDR2 FQGNSA. The V end lost 4 bases, the J end lost 7 bases, and 13 bases lay between the germline ends. CDR3 in amino acids: CASSSQEGTGYTF. DNA for the CDR3: TGTGCCAGCAGCTCCCAGGAAGGAACTGGCTACACCTTC.

The chain links TRBV15 to TRBJ2-4; the D gene is possibly TRBD1 (6 bases). The CDR3 is made up of 14 amino acids. Germline CDR1 LNHNV, CDR2 YYDKDF (reference sequence). The V and J ends lost 3 bases and 4 bases respectively, with 10 bases between them. This CDR3 reads CATSSFRGKNIQYF. CDR3 nucleotide sequence: TGTGCCACCAGCAGCTTTAGGGGGAAAAACATTCAGTACTTC.

This chain connects TRBV5-1 to TRBJ2-7; 8 bases are shared with TRBD1. This CDR3 is built from 15 residues. V trimming: 3 bases; J trimming: 1 base; junction bases outside the gene matches: 6. Germline CDR1 SGHRS, CDR2 YFSETQ. CDR3 sequence (DNA): TGCGCCAGCAGCTCAGGACAGGGTGGATCCTACGAGCAGTACTTC. Its translation is CASSSGQGGSYEQYF.

The V and J genes are TRBV27 and TRBJ1-1; TRBD1 matches at 9 bases. Trimming cost V 5 bases and J 2 bases; bases outside gene matches: 12. The CDR3 length is 17 residues. Germline V gene sequence: CDR1 MNHEY, CDR2 SMNVEV (reference sequence). The DNA for the CDR3 is TGTGCCAGCAGTAGGTACAGGGGGCGGTTAACTAACACTGAAGCTTTCTTT. Residues: CASSRYRGRLTNTEAFF.

This rearrangement joins TRBV9 to TRBJ1-2; D gene uncertain. Between the trimmed V and J ends, which lost 4 bases and 7 bases, there was a span of 23 bases. This CDR3 region has 16 residues. Germline loops: CDR1 SGDLS, CDR2 YYNGEE. In DNA, the CDR3 is TGTGCCAGCAGCCCCCCTAGTGGCCCATTTCTGTTTGGCTACACCTTC. This translates into CASSPPSGPFLFGYTF.

The chain links TRBV4-1 to TRBJ2-7; TRBD2 aligns across 9 bases. The CDR3 is 15 residues long. J lost 2 bases, V lost 6 bases, and 8 bases had no gene match. Germline assignment: CDR1 MGHRA and CDR2 YSYEKL. CDR3 loop: CASSGLAGFPYEQYF. The CDR3 coding sequence is TGCGCCAGCAGTGGGCTAGCGGGGTTCCCCTACGAGCAGTACTTC.

This chain links TRBV6-5 with TRBJ2-7; TRBD1 aligns across 10 bases. The J segment lost 5 bases and the V segment lost 0 bases, leaving 1 base of the junction unmatched. CDR1 MNHEY and CDR2 SVGAGI come from the germline V gene. CDR3 length: 14 residues. In nucleotides, the CDR3 is TGTGCCAGCAGTTACTCGACAGGGGGCAACGAGCAGTACTTC. Its translation is CASSYSTGGNEQYF.

V usage is TRBV30 and J usage is TRBJ2-1, with TRBD2 matching over 8 bases. This CDR3 is built from 15 residues. The V segment lost 1 base and the J segment 2 bases; nucleotides outside the gene matches: 4. Looked up from germline, CDR1 is GTSNPN and CDR2 is SVGIG (reference sequence). The CDR3 sequence is CAWSASGSAYNEQFF. CDR3 nucleotide sequence: TGTGCCTGGAGTGCAAGCGGGAGCGCCTACAATGAGCAGTTCTTC.

This chain links TRBV11-2 with TRBJ2-1; 8 bases map to TRBD2. This CDR3 comprises 14 residues. Germline V lookup: CDR1 SGHAT, CDR2 FQNNGV. With V trimmed by 4 bases and J by 5 bases, 4 bases remained unmatched. CDR3 loop: CASSSAGDHNEQFF. CDR3 bases: TGTGCCAGCAGCTCAGCGGGGGATCACAATGAGCAGTTCTTC.

This clone was recorded once. The chain carries TRBV6-6 and TRBJ2-1; D unresolved. V dropped 2 bases and J dropped 5 bases, with 13 bases sitting between them. Germline-derived CDR1 and CDR2 are MNHNY and SVGAGI (reference sequence). The CDR3 sequence is 15 residues long. Here the CDR3 DNA reads TGTGCCAGCAGTTACCTGGGCTCCCCGCACAATGAGCAGTTCTTC. Its translation is CASSYLGSPHNEQFF.

The V gene is TRBV29-1, the J gene TRBJ2-7; TRBD1 is a possible D gene (6 bases). Germline assignment: CDR1 SQVTM and CDR2 ANQGSEA. Trimming removed 5 bases at V and 6 bases at J, with 8 bases between. This CDR3 contains 10 residues. CDR3 DNA: TGCAGCGTTAGACAGGTCGAGCAGTACTTC. Translation gives CSVRQVEQYF.

This sequence joins TRBV5-6 and TRBJ1-5, with a possible D match to TRBD1 (5 bases). V was cut by 0 bases and J by 7 bases, with 17 bases left in between. This CDR3 has 16 residues. From germline, CDR1 is SGHDT and CDR2 YYEEEE. CDR3 nucleotides: TGTGCCAGCAGCTTGGATGGCGGCAGGGTGGGACAGCCCCAGCATTTT. Translated: CASSLDGGRVGQPQHF.

The rearrangement joins TRBV10-2 to TRBJ2-2; D remains unclear. Looked up from germline, CDR1 is WSHSY and CDR2 is SAAADI. The CDR3 loop spans 11 amino acids. Trimming left V 10 bases short and J 8 bases short, with 11 bases between. The CDR3 protein is CATFSLGELFF. As DNA, the CDR3 is TGCGCCACTTTTTCTTTGGGGGAGCTGTTTTTT.

This clone was detected once. The chain employs TRBV19 and TRBJ2-7; 9 nucleotides line up with TRBD1. The CDR3 totals 15 residues. The V and J ends lost 5 bases and 5 bases, in that order; junction bases with no gene match: 10. Germline V gene lookup returns CDR1 LNHDA and CDR2 SQIVND (reference sequence). The CDR3 sequence is CASSPIDRGVHEQYF. In nucleotides, the CDR3 is TGTGCCAGTAGTCCCATCGACAGGGGGGTCCACGAGCAGTACTTC.

This chain uses TRBV18 with TRBJ1-3, with D perhaps matching TRBD1 (5 bases). The CDR3 runs 16 residues. CDR1 is KGHSH and CDR2 is LQKENI in the germline V gene. The V end was cut by 2 bases, the J end by 0 bases, with 11 bases between. The DNA for the CDR3 is TGTGCCAGCTCACCAGACAGTTCTTACTCTGGAAACACCATATATTTT. Translation gives CASSPDSSYSGNTIYF.

The chain links TRBV30 to TRBJ1-1, with D possibly TRBD1 on 5 matching bases. V lost 7 bases and J 4 bases, leaving 13 bases between the germline ends. CDR3 length: 12 amino acids. CDR1 is GTSNPN and CDR2 is SVGIG in the germline V gene (reference sequence). CDR3 amino acids: CAFAGGTTEAFF. The CDR3 region has the DNA TGTGCCTTTGCGGGCGGGACCACTGAAGCTTTCTTT.